This T cell receptor beta chain is drawn from a study of blood T cell repertoires in COVID-19 (dated by TCRdb to 2019 to 2021). For the study in its entirety: Samples covering the acute and convalescent phases of COVID-19 were provided by collaborators in the United States, Italy and Spain. Subjects who had been exposed to COVID-19, were actively infected with it, or had recovered from it provided the deeply sampled blood TCRbeta repertoires that made up the dataset. The samples were drawn from the first 160 participants of the ongoing ImmuneRACE study and from 950 to 1,500 subjects provided by 6 global collaborators. Nearly every sample came with metadata listing a de-identified subject ID, COVID-19 status, age in years and sex. HLA class I and class II types, where available, came from metadata supplied by the sample provider rather than from assay-based typing. The material from the prospective study consisted of cDNA or gDNA derived from T cells, B-cell-depleted T cells, or PBMCs. The repertoires were made available in a free public database intended to serve as a resource for research on the immune response to SARS-CoV-2.

Broad study findings and their caveats: Clinical and demographic metadata were provided uncurated, with the amount varying by source and participant.

Samples from volunteer blood donors who had recovered from COVID-19 were contributed by a second Seattle source. Each collaborating institution followed its own protocols to collect whole blood in K2EDTA tubes. For TCRbeta analysis, collaborator samples were shipped as frozen whole blood, as isolated PBMCs, or as DNA extracted from either sample type. The CDR3 runs 13 residues from the cysteine to the phenylalanine. Of all the DNA, just the CDR3 is kept, 39 bases in frame from base 1. V sheds 8 bases and J sheds 5 bases, leaving 15 bases between their ends. Sequences LNHDA (CDR1) and SQIVND (CDR2) are obtained from the germline V gene (reference sequence). A note on this clone: The target of this receptor is not known. Per-nucleotide qualities are absent, and no much larger clonotype sits a single base away.

The immunoSEQ Assay, a bias-controlled multiplex PCR, was used to amplify TCRbeta CDR3 regions from genomic DNA. The authors' analysis ran thus. The number of nucleated cells in each sample was estimated from the amplification of reference gene primers within the assay. To quantify the absolute abundance of each unique TCRbeta CDR3 rearrangement, sequence reads were collapsed and filtered. For each sample, productive Simpson clonality was calculated as the square root of Simpson's diversity index across productive rearrangements. TCRdb took this table from immuneACCESS and kept in-frame rearrangements with V and J called. Such tables lack part of the clones; where checked against another copy, unresolved V genes explain under half of the gap, and the rest is unexplained. The DNA was the basis for D and trimming; V, J and clone size are from that table. A total of about 310,000 clones appear in this sample, more than 70% of them only once. The ten largest clones represent roughly 7.1% of the sample.

The clonotype originates from a woman aged 45-60 years who had recovered from COVID-19. The sample consisted of peripheral blood. Recombination linked TRBV19 to TRBJ1-1, with no confidently assigned D gene. This receptor has the CDR3 CASSSQTETEAFF. The base sequence is TGTGCCAGTTCTTCCCAGACGGAGACTGAAGCTTTCTTT.